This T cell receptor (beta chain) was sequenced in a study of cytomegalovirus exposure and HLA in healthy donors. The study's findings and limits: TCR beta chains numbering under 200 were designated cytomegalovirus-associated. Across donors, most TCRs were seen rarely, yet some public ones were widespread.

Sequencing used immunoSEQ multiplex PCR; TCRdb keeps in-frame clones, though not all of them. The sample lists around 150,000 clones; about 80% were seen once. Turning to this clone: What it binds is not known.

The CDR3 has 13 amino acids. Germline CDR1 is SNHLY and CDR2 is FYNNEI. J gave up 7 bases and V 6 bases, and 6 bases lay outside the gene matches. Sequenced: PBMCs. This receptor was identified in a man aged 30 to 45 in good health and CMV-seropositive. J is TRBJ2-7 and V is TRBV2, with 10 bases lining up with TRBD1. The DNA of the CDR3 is TGTGCCAGCAGCGCCGGGACAGGGGTAGAGCAGTACTTC. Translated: CASSAGTGVEQYF. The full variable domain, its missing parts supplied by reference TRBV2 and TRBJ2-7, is EPEVTQTPSHQVTQMGQEVILRCVPISNHLYFYWYRQILGQKVEFLVSFYNNEISEKSEIFDDQFSVERPDGSNFTLKIRSTKLEDSAMYFCASSAGTGVEQYFGPGTRLTVT.